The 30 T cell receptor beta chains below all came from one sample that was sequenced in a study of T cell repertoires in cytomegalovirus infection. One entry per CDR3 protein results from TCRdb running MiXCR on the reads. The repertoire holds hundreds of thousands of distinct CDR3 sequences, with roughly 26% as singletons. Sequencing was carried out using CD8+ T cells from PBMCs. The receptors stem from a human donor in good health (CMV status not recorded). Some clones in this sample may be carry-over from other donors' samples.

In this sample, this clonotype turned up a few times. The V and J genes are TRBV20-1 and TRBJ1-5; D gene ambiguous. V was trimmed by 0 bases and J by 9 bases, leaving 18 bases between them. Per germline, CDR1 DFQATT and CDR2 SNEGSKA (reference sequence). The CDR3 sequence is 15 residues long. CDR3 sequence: CSARDLHSGVGPQHF. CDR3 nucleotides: TGCAGTGCTAGAGATCTACACAGCGGGGTTGGGCCCCAGCATTTT.

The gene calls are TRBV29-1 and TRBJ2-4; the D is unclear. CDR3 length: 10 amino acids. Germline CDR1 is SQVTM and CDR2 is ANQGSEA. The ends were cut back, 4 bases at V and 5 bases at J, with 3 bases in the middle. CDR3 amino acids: CSVGQNIQYF. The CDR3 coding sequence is TGCAGCGTTGGCCAAAACATTCAGTACTTC.

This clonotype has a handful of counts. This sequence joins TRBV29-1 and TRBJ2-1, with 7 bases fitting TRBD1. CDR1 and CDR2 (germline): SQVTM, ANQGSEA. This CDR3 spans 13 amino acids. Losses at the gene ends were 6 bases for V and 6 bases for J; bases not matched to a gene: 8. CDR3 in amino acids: CSVTGQQSNEQFF. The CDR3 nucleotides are TGCAGCGTAACGGGACAGCAATCCAATGAGCAGTTCTTC.

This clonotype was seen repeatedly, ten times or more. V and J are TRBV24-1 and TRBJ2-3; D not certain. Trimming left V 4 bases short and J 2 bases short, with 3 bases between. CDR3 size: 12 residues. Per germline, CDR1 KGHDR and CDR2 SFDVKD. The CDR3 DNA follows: TGTGCCACCAGTGACTACACAGATACGCAGTATTTT. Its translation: CATSDYTDTQYF.

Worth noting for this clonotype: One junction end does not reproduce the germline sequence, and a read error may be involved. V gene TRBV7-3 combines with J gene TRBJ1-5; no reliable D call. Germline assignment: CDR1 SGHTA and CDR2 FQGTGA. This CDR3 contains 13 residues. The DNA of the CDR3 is TGTGCCAGCAGCTTAGAGGGTGGTCAGCCCCAGCAATTT. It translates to CASSLEGGQPQQF.

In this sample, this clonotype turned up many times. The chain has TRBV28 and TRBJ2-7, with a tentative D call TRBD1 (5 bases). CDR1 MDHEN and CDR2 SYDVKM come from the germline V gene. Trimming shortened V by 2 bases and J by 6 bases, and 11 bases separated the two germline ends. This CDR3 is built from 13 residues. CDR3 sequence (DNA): TGTGCCAGCAGTTTACAGGGAAGGAGCGAGCAGTACGTC. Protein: CASSLQGRSEQYV.

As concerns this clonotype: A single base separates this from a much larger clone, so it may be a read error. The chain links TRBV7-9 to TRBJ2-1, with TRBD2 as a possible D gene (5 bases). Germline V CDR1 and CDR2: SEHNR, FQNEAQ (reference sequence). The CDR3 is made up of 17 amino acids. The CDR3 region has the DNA TGTGTCAGCATCCAAAAAGTCGGGGAACCGTCTCACAATGAGCAGTTCTTC. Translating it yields CVSIQKVGEPSHNEQFF. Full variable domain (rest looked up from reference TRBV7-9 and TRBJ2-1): DTGVSQNPRHKITKRGQNVTFRCDPISEHNRLYWYRQTLGQGPEFLTYFQNEAQLEKSRLLSDRFSAERPKGSFSTLEIQRTEQGDSAMYLCVSIQKVGEPSHNEQFFGPGTRLTVL.

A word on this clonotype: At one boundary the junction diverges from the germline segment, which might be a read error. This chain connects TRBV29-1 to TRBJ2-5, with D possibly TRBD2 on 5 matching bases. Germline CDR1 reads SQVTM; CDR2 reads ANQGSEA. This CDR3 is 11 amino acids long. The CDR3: CSAGELETRYF. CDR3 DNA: TGCAGCGCCGGGGAGTTGGAGACCCGGTACTTC.

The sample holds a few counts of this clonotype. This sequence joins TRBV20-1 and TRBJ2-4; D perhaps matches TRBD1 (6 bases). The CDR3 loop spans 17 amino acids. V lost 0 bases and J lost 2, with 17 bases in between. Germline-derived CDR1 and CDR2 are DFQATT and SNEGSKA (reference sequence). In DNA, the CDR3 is TGCAGTGCTAGAGAGAACAGGGTGTCGCTTCCCAAAAACATTCAGTACTTC. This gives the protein CSARENRVSLPKNIQYF.

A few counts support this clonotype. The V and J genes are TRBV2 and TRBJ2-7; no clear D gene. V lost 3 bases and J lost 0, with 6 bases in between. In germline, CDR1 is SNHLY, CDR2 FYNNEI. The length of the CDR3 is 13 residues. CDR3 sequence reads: CASSDTTSYEQYF. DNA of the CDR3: TGTGCCAGCAGTGACACGACCTCCTACGAGCAGTACTTC. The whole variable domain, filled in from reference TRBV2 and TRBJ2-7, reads EPEVTQTPSHQVTQMGQEVILRCVPISNHLYFYWYRQILGQKVEFLVSFYNNEISEKSEIFDDQFSVERPDGSNFTLKIRSTKLEDSAMYFCASSDTTSYEQYFGPGTRLTVT.

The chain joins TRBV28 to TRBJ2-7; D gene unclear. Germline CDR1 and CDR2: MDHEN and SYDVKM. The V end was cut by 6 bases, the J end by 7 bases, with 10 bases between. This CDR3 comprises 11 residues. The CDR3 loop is CASRDVAEQYF. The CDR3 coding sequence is TGTGCCAGCAGAGACGTTGCGGAGCAGTACTTC.

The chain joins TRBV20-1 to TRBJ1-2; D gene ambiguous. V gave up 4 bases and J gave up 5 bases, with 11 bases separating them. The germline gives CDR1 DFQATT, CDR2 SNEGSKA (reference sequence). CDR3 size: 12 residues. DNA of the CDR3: TGCAGTGCTACCCCCCCCCGATATGGCTACACCTTC. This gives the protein CSATPPRYGYTF.

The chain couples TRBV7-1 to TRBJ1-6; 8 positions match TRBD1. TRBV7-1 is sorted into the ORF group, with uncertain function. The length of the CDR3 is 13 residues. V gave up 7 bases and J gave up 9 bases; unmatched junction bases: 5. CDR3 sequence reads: CASTGQGISPLHF. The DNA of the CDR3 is TGTGCCAGCACCGGACAGGGTATTTCACCCCTCCACTTT.

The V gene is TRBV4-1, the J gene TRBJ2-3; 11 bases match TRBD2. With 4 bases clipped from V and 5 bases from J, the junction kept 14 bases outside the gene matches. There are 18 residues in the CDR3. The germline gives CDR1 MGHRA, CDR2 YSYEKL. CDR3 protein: CASSPGGSSGGALDTQYF. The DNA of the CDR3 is TGCGCCAGCAGCCCGGGGGGGAGTAGCGGGGGGGCCTTAGATACGCAGTATTTT.

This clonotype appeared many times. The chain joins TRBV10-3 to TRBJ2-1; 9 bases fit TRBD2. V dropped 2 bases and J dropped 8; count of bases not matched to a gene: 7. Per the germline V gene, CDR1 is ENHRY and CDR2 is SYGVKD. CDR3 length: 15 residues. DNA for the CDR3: TGTGCCATCAGTGAGGCGGGGGGGGTCTGGGATGAGCAGTTCTTC. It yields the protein CAISEAGGVWDEQFF.

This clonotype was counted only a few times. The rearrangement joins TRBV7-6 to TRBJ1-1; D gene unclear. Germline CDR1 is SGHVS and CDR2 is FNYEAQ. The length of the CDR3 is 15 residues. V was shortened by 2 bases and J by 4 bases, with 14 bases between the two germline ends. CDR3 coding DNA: TGTGCCAGCAGCTTACTTTCTGTGGCAGGCACTGAAGCTTTCTTT. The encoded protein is CASSLLSVAGTEAFF. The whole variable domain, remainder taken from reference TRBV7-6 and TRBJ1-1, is GAGVSQSPRYKVTKRGQDVALRCDPISGHVSLYWYRQALGQGPEFLTYFNYEAQQDKSGLPNDRFSAERPEGSISTLTIQRTEQRDSAMYRCASSLLSVAGTEAFFGQGTRLTVV.

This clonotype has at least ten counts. CDR3 nucleotides: TGTGCCAGCAGCTTTCTAGCGGGGGGGCAGGGTGAGCAGTTCTTC. This encodes CASSFLAGGQGEQFF. The chain is built from TRBV7-6 and TRBJ2-1; 12 positions agree with TRBD2. CDR1 and CDR2 from the germline V gene are SGHVS and FNYEAQ. V shed 3 bases, J shed 9 bases, and the junction held 6 bases outside the gene matches. The CDR3 has 15 amino acids.

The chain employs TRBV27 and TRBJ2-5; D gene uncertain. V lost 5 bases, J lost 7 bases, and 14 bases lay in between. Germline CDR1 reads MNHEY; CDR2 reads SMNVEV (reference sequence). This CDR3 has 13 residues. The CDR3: CASSIRTTGTQYF. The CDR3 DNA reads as TGTGCCAGCAGTATTCGGACGACCGGGACCCAGTACTTC.

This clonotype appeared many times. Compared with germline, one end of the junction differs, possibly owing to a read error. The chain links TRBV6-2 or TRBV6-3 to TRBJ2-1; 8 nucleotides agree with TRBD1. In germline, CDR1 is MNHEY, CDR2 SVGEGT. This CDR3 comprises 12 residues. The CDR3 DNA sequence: TGTGCCAGCAGTTACGCGCCGGGACAGGCGCGCTTC. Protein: CASSYAPGQARF.

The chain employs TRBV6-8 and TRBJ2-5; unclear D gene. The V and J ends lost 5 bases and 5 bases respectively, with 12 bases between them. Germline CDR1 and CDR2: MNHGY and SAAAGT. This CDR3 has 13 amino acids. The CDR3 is CASSLGSLETQYF. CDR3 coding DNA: TGTGCCAGCAGTCTAGGGTCATTGGAGACCCAGTACTTC.

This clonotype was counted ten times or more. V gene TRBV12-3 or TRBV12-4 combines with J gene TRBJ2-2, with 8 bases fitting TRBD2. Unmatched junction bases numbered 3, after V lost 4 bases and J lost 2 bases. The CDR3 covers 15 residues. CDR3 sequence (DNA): TGTGCCAGCAGTTCCGGGGGGGTCAACACCGGGGAGCTGTTTTTT. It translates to CASSSGGVNTGELFF.

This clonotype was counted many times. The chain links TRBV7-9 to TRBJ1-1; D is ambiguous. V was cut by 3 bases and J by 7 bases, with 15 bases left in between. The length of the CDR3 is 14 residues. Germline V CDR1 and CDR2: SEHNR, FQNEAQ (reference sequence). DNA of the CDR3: TGTGCCAGCAGCTTGTTAAGGGAGAGTGGTGAAGCTTTCTTT. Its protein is CASSLLRESGEAFF.

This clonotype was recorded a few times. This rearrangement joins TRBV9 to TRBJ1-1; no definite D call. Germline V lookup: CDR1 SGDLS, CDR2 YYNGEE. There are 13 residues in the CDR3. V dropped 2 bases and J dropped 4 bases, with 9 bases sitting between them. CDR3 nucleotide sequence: TGTGCCAGCAGCGTTTCCGGGAGCACTGAAGCTTTCTTT. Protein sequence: CASSVSGSTEAFF.

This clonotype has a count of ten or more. CDR3 bases: TGTGCCAGCAGCCCCTACGGGACAGGGACCAATGAGCAGTTCTTC. Its translation: CASSPYGTGTNEQFF. This sequence joins TRBV7-2 and TRBJ2-1; TRBD1 matches at 9 bases. Germline trimming cut 5 bases from V and 6 bases from J; bases unmatched to any gene: 8. Germline V gives CDR1 SGHTA, CDR2 FQGNSA. This CDR3 comprises 15 residues.

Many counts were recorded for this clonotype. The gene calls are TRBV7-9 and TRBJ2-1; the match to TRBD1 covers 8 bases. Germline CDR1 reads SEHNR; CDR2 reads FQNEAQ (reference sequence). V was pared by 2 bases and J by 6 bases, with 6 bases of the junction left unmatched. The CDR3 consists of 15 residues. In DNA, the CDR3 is TGTGCCAGCAGCTTACGGCAGGGGGCCGCCAATGAGCAGTTCTTC. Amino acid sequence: CASSLRQGAANEQFF.

CDR3 protein: CASSRVEDTEAFF. CDR3 in DNA: TGTGCCAGCAGTCGGGTTGAGGACACTGAAGCTTTCTTT. The rearrangement joins TRBV6-2 or TRBV6-3 to TRBJ1-1; no firm D call. Germline CDR1 and CDR2: MNHEY and SVGEGT. Between the trimmed V and J ends, which lost 5 bases and 3 bases, there was a span of 10 bases. There are 13 residues in the CDR3.

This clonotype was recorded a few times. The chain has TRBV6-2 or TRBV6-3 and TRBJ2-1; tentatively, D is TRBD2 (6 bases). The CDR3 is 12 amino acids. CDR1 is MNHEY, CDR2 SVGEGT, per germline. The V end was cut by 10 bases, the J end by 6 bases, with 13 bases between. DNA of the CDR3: TGTGCCACCCAGTGGAGGGTCAATGAGCAGTTCTTC. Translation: CATQWRVNEQFF.

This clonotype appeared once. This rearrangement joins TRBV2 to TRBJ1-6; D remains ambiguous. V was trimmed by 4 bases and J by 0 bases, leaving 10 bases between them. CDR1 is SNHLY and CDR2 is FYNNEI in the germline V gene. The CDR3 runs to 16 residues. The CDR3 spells CASSGKGSSYNSPLHF. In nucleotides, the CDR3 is TGTGCCAGCAGTGGAAAGGGAAGCTCCTATAATTCACCCCTCCACTTT.

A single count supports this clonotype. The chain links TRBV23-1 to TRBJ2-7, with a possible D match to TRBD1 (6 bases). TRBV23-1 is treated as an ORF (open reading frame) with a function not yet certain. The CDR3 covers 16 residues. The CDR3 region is CASSQSGNRVTYEQNV. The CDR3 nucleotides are TGCGCCAGCAGTCAATCGGGGAACAGGGTCACCTACGAGCAGAACGTC.

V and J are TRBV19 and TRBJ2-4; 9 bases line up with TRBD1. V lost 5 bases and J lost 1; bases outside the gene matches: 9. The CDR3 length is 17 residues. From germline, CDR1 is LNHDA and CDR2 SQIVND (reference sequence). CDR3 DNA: TGTGCCAGTAGTGCCGAACAGGGGGCCGGCGCCAAAAACATTCAGTACTTC. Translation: CASSAEQGAGAKNIQYF.